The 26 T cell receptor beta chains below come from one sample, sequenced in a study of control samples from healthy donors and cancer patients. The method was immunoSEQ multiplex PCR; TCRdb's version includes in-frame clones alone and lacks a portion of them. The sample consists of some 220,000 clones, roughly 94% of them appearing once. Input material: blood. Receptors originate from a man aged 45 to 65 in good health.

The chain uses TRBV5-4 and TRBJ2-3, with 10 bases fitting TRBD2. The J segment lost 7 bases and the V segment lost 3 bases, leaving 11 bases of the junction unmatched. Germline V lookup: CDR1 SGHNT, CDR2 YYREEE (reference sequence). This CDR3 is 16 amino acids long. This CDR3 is CASSSDLAGGVYTQYF. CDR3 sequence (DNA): TGTGCCAGCAGCTCAGATTTAGCGGGGGGTGTGTATACGCAGTATTTT.

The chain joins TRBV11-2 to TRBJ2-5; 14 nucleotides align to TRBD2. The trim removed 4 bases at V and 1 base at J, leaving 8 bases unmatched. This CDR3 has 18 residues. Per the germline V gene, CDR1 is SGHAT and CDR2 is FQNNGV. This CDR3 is CASSSTGLAGVFQETQYF. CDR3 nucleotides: TGTGCCAGCAGCTCCACGGGACTAGCGGGGGTTTTCCAAGAGACCCAGTACTTC.

This CDR3 is CASSFLGQGKTGELFF. In DNA, the CDR3 is TGTGCCAGCAGCTTTCTAGGACAGGGAAAAACCGGGGAGCTGTTTTTT. This chain connects TRBV5-4 to TRBJ2-2; 8 nucleotides agree with TRBD1. In germline, CDR1 is SGHNT, CDR2 YYREEE (reference sequence). With 2 bases clipped from V and 5 bases from J, the junction kept 8 bases outside the gene matches. This CDR3 contains 16 residues.

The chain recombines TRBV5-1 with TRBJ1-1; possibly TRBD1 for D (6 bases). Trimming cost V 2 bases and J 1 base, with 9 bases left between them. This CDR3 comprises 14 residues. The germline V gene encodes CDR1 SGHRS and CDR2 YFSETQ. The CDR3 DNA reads TGCGCCAGCAGCTTCCAGGGGACGAACACTGAAGCTTTCTTT. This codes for CASSFQGTNTEAFF.

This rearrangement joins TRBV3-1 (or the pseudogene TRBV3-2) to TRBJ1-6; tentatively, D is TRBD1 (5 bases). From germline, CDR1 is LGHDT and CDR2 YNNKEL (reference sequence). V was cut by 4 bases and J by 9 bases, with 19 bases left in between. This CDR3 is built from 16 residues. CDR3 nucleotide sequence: TGTGCCAGCAGCCCAAGGGGTACCGGTACGTCTTCACCCCTCCACTTT. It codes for CASSPRGTGTSSPLHF.

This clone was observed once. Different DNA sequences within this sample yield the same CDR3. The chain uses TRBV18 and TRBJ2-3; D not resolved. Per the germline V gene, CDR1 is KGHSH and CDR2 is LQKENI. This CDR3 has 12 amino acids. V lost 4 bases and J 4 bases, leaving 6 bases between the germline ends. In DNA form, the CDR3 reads TGTGCCAGCTCACAACGCGCAGATACGCAGTATTTT. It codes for CASSQRADTQYF.

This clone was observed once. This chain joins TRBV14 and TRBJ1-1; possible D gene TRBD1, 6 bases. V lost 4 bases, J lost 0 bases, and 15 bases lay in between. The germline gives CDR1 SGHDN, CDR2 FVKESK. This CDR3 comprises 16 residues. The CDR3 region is CASSPNRQVMNTEAFF. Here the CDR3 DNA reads TGTGCCAGCAGCCCCAATCGACAGGTAATGAACACTGAAGCTTTCTTT.

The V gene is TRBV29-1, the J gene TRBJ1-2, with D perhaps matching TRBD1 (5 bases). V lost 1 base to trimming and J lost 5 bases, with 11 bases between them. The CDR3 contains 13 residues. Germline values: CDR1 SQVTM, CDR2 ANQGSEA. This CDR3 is CSVEVGGGYGYTF. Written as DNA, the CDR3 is TGCAGCGTTGAAGTCGGGGGGGGGTATGGCTACACCTTC.

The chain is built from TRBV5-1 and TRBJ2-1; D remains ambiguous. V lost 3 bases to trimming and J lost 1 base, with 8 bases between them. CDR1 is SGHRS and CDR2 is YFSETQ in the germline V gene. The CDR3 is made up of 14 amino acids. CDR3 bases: TGCGCCAGCAGCTCCAGGCCTTCCTACAATGAGCAGTTCTTC. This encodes CASSSRPSYNEQFF.

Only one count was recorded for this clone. The DNA of the CDR3 is TGTGCCAGCACCGGGACAGGTGTCGGCACTGAAGCTTTCTTT. Translation: CASTGTGVGTEAFF. The V and J genes are TRBV6-5 and TRBJ1-1; TRBD1 matches 8 bases. CDR3 size: 14 residues. Germline loops: CDR1 MNHEY, CDR2 SVGAGI. Trimming removed 7 bases from V and 4 bases from J; junction bases left unmatched: 8.

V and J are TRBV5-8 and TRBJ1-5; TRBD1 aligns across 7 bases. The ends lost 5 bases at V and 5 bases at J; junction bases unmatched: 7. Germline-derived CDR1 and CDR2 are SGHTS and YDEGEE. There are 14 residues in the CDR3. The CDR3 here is CASSLLGGHQPQHF. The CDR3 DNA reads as TGTGCCAGCAGTTTACTAGGGGGCCATCAGCCCCAGCATTTT.

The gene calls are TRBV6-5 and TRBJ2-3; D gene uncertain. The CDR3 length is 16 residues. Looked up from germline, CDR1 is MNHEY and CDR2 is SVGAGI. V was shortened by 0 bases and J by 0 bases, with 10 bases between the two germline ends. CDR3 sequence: CASSYSLADSTDTQYF. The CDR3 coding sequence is TGTGCCAGCAGTTACTCGCTGGCGGATAGCACAGATACGCAGTATTTT.

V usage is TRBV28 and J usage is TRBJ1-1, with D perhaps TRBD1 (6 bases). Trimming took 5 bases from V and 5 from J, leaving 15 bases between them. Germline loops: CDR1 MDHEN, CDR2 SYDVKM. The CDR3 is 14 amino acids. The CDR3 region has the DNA TGTGCCAGCAGTCTCTACAGGGTTGGGACTGAAGCTTTCTTT. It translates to CASSLYRVGTEAFF.

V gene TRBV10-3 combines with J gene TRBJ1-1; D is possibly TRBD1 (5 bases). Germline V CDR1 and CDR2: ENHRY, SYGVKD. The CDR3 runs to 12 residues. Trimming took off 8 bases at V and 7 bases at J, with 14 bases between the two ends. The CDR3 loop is CAIQHGGDEAFF. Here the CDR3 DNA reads TGTGCCATCCAACACGGGGGGGATGAAGCTTTCTTT.

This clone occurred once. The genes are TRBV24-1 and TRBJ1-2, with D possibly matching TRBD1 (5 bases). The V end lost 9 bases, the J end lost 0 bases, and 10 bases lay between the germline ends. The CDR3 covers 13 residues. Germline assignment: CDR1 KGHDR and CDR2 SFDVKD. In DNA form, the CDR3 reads TGTGCCACCCGGGCGGGGGCTAACTATGGCTACACCTTC. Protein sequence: CATRAGANYGYTF.

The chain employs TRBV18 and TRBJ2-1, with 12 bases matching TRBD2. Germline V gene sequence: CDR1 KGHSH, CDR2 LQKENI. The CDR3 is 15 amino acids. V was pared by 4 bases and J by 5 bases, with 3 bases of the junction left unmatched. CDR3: CASSLRLAGDNEQFF. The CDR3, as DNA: TGTGCCAGCTCACTCCGACTAGCGGGGGACAATGAGCAGTTCTTC.

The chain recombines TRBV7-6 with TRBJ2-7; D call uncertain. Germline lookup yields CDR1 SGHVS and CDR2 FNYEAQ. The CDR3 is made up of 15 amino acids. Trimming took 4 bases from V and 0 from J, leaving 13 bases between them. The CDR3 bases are TGTGCCAGCAGCTCCTCCCATTCGGGCTCCTACGAGCAGTACTTC. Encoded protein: CASSSSHSGSYEQYF.

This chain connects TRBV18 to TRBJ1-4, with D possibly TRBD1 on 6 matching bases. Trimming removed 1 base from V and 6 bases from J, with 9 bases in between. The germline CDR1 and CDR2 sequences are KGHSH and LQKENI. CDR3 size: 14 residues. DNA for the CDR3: TGTGCCAGCTCACCACTGGGGGGGCATGAAAAACTGTTTTTT. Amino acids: CASSPLGGHEKLFF.

CDR3 sequence: CASGSSGSTDTQYF. The CDR3 nucleotides read TGTGCTAGTGGATCTAGCGGGAGCACAGATACGCAGTATTTT. The V call is TRBV12-5, the J call TRBJ2-3; 8 positions agree with TRBD2. V lost 6 bases and J lost 0; bases outside the gene matches: 2. The germline gives CDR1 LGHNT, CDR2 FRNRAP. The CDR3 is 14 residues long.

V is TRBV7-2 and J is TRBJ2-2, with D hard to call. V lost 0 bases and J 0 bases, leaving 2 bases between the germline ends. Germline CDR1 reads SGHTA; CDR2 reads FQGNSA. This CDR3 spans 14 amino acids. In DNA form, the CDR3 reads TGTGCCAGCAGCTTAGCGGCGAACACCGGGGAGCTGTTTTTT. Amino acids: CASSLAANTGELFF.

DNA for the CDR3: TGTGCCAGCAGTTTAACGACAGGGGCGGACACTGAAGCTTTCTTT. Residues: CASSLTTGADTEAFF. The gene calls are TRBV27 and TRBJ1-1; TRBD1 aligns across 8 bases. CDR3 length equals 15 residues. Losses at the gene ends were 2 bases for V and 3 bases for J; bases not matched to a gene: 5. In germline, CDR1 is MNHEY, CDR2 SMNVEV (reference sequence).

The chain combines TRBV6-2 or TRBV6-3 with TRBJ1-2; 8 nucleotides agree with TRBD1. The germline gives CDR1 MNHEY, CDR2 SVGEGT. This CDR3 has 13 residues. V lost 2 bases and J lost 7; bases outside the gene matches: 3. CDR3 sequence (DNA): TGTGCCAGCAGTTACCAGGGGGCGGTTGGCTACACCTTC. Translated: CASSYQGAVGYTF.

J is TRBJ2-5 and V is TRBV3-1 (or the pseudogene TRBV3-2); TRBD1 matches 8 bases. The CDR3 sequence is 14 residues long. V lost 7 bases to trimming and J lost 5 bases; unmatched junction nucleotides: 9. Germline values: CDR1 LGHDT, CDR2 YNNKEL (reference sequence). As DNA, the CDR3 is TGTGCCAGCACCCAGGGGGCAGTCAAGGAGACCCAGTACTTC. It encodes CASTQGAVKETQYF.

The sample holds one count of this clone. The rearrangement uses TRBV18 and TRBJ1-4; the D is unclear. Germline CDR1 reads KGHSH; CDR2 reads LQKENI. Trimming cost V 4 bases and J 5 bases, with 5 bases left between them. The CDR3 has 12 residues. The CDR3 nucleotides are TGTGCCAGCTCACTTCTAAATGAAAAACTGTTTTTT. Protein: CASSLLNEKLFF.

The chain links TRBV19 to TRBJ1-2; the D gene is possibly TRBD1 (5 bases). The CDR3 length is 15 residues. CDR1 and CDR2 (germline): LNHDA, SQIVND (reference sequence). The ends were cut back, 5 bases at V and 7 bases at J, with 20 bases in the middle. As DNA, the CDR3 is TGTGCCAGTAGTGACACCTCGCGGGGGGTCCCTGGCTACACCTTC. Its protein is CASSDTSRGVPGYTF.

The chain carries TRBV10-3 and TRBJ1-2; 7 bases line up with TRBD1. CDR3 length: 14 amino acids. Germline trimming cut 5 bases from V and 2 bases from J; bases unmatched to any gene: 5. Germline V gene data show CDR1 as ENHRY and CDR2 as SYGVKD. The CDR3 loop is CAISKPGQNYGYTF. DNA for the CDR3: TGTGCCATCAGTAAGCCGGGACAGAACTATGGCTACACCTTC.